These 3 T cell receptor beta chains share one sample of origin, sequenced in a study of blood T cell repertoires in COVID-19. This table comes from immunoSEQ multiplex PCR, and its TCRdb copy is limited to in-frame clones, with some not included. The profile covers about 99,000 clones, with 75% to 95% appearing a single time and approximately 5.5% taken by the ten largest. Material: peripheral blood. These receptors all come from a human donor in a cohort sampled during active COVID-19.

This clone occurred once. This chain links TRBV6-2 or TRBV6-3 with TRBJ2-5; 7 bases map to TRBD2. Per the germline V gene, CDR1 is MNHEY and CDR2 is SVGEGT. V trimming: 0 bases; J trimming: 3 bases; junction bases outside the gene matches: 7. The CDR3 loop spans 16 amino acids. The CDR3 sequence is CASSYSTLAGEETQYF. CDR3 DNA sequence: TGTGCCAGCAGTTACTCCACTTTGGCGGGGGAAGAGACCCAGTACTTC.

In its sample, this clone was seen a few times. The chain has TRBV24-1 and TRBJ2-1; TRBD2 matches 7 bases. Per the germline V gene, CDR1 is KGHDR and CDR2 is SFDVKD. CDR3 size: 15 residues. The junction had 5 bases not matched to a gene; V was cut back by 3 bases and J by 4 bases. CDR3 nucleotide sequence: TGTGCCACCAGTGATGGTTCTAGCGGATACAATGAGCAGTTCTTC. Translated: CATSDGSSGYNEQFF.

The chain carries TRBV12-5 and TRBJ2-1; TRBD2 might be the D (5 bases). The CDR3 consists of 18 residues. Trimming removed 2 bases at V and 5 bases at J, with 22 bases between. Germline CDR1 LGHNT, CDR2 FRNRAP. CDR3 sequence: CASGLPDTEAPVHNEQFF. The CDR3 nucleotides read TGTGCTAGTGGTTTGCCGGATACGGAGGCTCCGGTCCACAATGAGCAGTTCTTC.